The next 32 T cell receptor beta chains were all read from a single sample in a study of blood T cell repertoires in COVID-19. The repertoire was sequenced with immunoSEQ multiplex PCR; TCRdb's copy has only in-frame clones and lacks some. The data show roughly 150,000 clones, with about 87% seen just once and 11% held by the top ten. Specimen: peripheral blood. The receptors originated from a woman of 80 years or more with acute or convalescent COVID-19.

V and J are TRBV19 and TRBJ1-1, with 7 bases identical to TRBD1. Germline V gene lookup returns CDR1 LNHDA and CDR2 SQIVND (reference sequence). Unmatched junction bases numbered 2, after V lost 4 bases and J lost 0 bases. CDR3 size: 14 residues. The CDR3 protein is CASSRTGVNTEAFF. The DNA for the CDR3 is TGTGCCAGTAGTAGGACAGGTGTGAACACTGAAGCTTTCTTT.

The chain couples TRBV4-1 to TRBJ1-2; D gene uncertain. Trimming took off 4 bases at V and 4 bases at J, with 16 bases between the two ends. Germline V CDR1 and CDR2: MGHRA, YSYEKL. The CDR3 consists of 15 residues. The CDR3 is CASSPSVTALYGYTF. CDR3 DNA sequence: TGCGCCAGCAGCCCAAGCGTCACCGCCCTCTATGGCTACACCTTC.

V and J are TRBV5-1 and TRBJ1-1; TRBD1 aligns across 8 bases. The CDR3 is made up of 14 amino acids. Germline CDR1 and CDR2: SGHRS and YFSETQ. Trimming at V came to 5 bases and at J to 4 bases, leaving 7 bases not matched to a gene. Written as DNA, the CDR3 is TGCGCCAGCAGGCAGGGGGCTGGGGGCACTGAAGCTTTCTTT. This sequence encodes CASRQGAGGTEAFF.

The chain uses TRBV2 and TRBJ1-6; the match to TRBD1 covers 9 bases. Germline loops: CDR1 SNHLY, CDR2 FYNNEI. V gave up 6 bases and J gave up 10 bases; unmatched junction bases: 7. The CDR3 runs 14 residues. The CDR3 coding sequence is TGTGCCAGCAGCACCGGGACAGGGTTATCACCCCTCCACTTT. Protein sequence: CASSTGTGLSPLHF.

This clone showed up just once. This chain uses TRBV28 with TRBJ1-2; D unresolved. Germline values: CDR1 MDHEN, CDR2 SYDVKM. V was clipped by 1 base and J by 2 bases, with 8 bases between them. The length of the CDR3 is 14 residues. The CDR3 bases are TGTGCCAGCAGTTTATCGGGGATCAACTATGGCTACACCTTC. Translated, it gives CASSLSGINYGYTF.

This chain uses TRBV3-1 (or the pseudogene TRBV3-2) with TRBJ1-4; D is undetermined. This CDR3 has 16 amino acids. Germline V CDR1 and CDR2: LGHDT, YNNKEL (reference sequence). Trimming stripped 0 bases from V and 8 bases from J, with 16 bases between. Here the CDR3 DNA reads TGTGCCAGCAGCCAAGATACCCCGACTCGAGGGGAAAAACTGTTTTTT. This gives the protein CASSQDTPTRGEKLFF.

V is TRBV9 and J is TRBJ2-1; 7 bases map to TRBD2. The germline CDR1 and CDR2 sequences are SGDLS and YYNGEE. There are 15 residues in the CDR3. The V and J ends lost 3 bases and 1 base, in that order; junction bases with no gene match: 4. The CDR3 sequence: CASSARGDSYNEQFF. CDR3 coding DNA: TGTGCCAGCAGCGCTCGGGGGGATTCCTACAATGAGCAGTTCTTC.

This chain joins TRBV5-1 and TRBJ2-3, with 14 bases lining up with TRBD2. The length of the CDR3 is 16 residues. Germline lookup yields CDR1 SGHRS and CDR2 YFSETQ. V trimming: 0 bases; J trimming: 6 bases; junction bases outside the gene matches: 3. The CDR3 nucleotides read TGCGCCAGCAGCTTGGGACTAGCGGGGGGGCAGGATACGCAGTATTTT. Translation gives CASSLGLAGGQDTQYF.

The chain recombines TRBV11-2 with TRBJ2-5; TRBD2 aligns across 9 bases. V lost 5 bases, J lost 5 bases, and 6 bases stayed unmatched. The CDR3 is made up of 14 amino acids. CDR1 and CDR2 from the germline V gene are SGHAT and FQNNGV. The CDR3 coding sequence is TGTGCCAGCAGCCCGGCGGGGGGGCACGAGACCCAGTACTTC. As protein: CASSPAGGHETQYF. Variable domain in full (rest from reference TRBV11-2 and TRBJ2-5): EAGVAQSPRYKIIEKRQSVAFWCNPISGHATLYWYQQILGQGPKLLIQFQNNGVVDDSQLPKDRFSAERLKGVDSTLKIQPAKLEDSAVYLCASSPAGGHETQYFGPGTRLLVL.

Here the CDR3 reads CASSDRQGAYNSPLHF. The CDR3 nucleotides are TGTGCCAGCAGTGACCGACAGGGGGCATATAATTCACCCCTCCACTTT. The genes are TRBV2 and TRBJ1-6, with 10 bases identical to TRBD1. From germline, CDR1 is SNHLY and CDR2 FYNNEI. The CDR3 contains 16 residues. V trimming: 3 bases; J trimming: 4 bases; junction bases outside the gene matches: 3.

The V gene is TRBV7-2, the J gene TRBJ2-1; TRBD1 matches 8 bases. This CDR3 is 13 amino acids long. After removal of 4 bases from V and 5 bases from J, the junction contained 1 base not matched to a gene. Germline lookup yields CDR1 SGHTA and CDR2 FQGNSA. The CDR3 reads CASSSTGDNEQFF. The CDR3 DNA is TGTGCCAGCAGCTCGACAGGGGACAATGAGCAGTTCTTC.

The J gene is TRBJ2-3, the V gene TRBV20-1; 12 positions match TRBD2. With V trimmed by 3 bases and J by 8 bases, 9 bases remained unmatched. The CDR3 runs 15 residues. Germline V lookup: CDR1 DFQATT, CDR2 SNEGSKA (reference sequence). The CDR3 sequence is CSASPLAGGRGTQYF. In nucleotides, the CDR3 is TGCAGTGCTAGTCCCCTAGCGGGGGGGCGGGGTACGCAGTATTTT.

This clone has a single count. This chain joins TRBV3-1 (or the pseudogene TRBV3-2) and TRBJ1-2, with 8 positions matching TRBD1. The length of the CDR3 is 14 residues. Germline V gives CDR1 LGHDT, CDR2 YNNKEL (reference sequence). V lost 4 bases and J lost 7; bases outside the gene matches: 8. This CDR3 is CASSLGQGGLGYTF. Written as DNA, the CDR3 is TGTGCCAGCAGCCTTGGACAGGGAGGTCTTGGCTACACCTTC.

This chain connects TRBV2 to TRBJ1-5; tentative D call: TRBD1 (6 bases). Germline V CDR1 and CDR2: SNHLY, FYNNEI. CDR3 size: 14 residues. V was cut by 4 bases and J by 10 bases, with 17 bases left in between. The CDR3 here is CASSGTVYVRPQHF. The CDR3 nucleotides read TGTGCCAGCAGTGGGACAGTCTACGTTAGACCCCAGCATTTT.

The V call is TRBV11-2, the J call TRBJ1-6; D possibly corresponds to TRBD1 (6 bases). The V and J ends lost 3 bases and 5 bases respectively, with 14 bases between them. Germline CDR1 is SGHAT and CDR2 is FQNNGV. CDR3 length: 16 amino acids. This CDR3 reads CASSFRSNRDNSPLHF. CDR3 nucleotides: TGTGCCAGCAGCTTCAGATCCAACAGGGATAATTCACCCCTCCACTTT.

This chain connects TRBV18 to TRBJ1-5, with 8 nucleotides matching TRBD1. CDR1 and CDR2 (germline): KGHSH, LQKENI. The ends lost 3 bases at V and 3 bases at J; junction bases unmatched: 4. This CDR3 contains 15 residues. The CDR3 region is CASSPGQVDNQPQHF. CDR3 DNA sequence: TGTGCCAGCTCACCGGGACAGGTGGACAATCAGCCCCAGCATTTT.

V is TRBV5-1 and J is TRBJ2-7; D possibly corresponds to TRBD2 (6 bases). V lost 4 bases and J 6 bases, leaving 17 bases between the germline ends. The germline CDR1 and CDR2 sequences are SGHRS and YFSETQ. The CDR3 runs to 14 residues. The CDR3 DNA reads TGCGCCAGCAGCCCAGATTTGCGGGGCTCCGAGCAGTACTTC. Translating it yields CASSPDLRGSEQYF.

The V and J genes are TRBV18 and TRBJ1-2; a possible D gene is TRBD1 (5 bases). V dropped 3 bases and J dropped 2 bases, with 10 bases sitting between them. This CDR3 spans 14 amino acids. Germline V CDR1 and CDR2: KGHSH, LQKENI. The CDR3 protein is CASSPAGKNYGYTF. The CDR3 nucleotides are TGTGCCAGCTCACCGGCAGGGAAAAACTATGGCTACACCTTC.

The chain is built from TRBV24-1 and TRBJ2-1, with 8 bases that match TRBD1. J was trimmed by 6 bases and V by 5 bases; bases with no gene match: 5. This CDR3 has 14 residues. Germline V gives CDR1 KGHDR, CDR2 SFDVKD. The CDR3 region has the DNA TGTGCCACCAGTGTCGGACAGGGCGCCAATGAGCAGTTCTTC. It translates to CATSVGQGANEQFF.

The chain recombines TRBV5-1 with TRBJ2-5, with 7 bases identical to TRBD2. CDR3 length equals 14 residues. CDR1 is SGHRS and CDR2 is YFSETQ in the germline V gene. V lost 0 bases, J lost 5 bases, and 4 bases stayed unmatched. The CDR3 DNA reads TGCGCCAGCAGCTTGGTGGGGGGGTCGGAGACCCAGTACTTC. Its translation: CASSLVGGSETQYF. The variable domain in full, completed from reference TRBV5-1 and TRBJ2-5, reads KAGVTQTPRYLIKTRGQQVTLSCSPISGHRSVSWYQQTPGQGLQFLFEYFSETQRNKGNFPGRFSGRQFSNSRSEMNVSTLELGDSALYLCASSLVGGSETQYFGPGTRLLVL.

V is TRBV7-8 and J is TRBJ1-3; D may be TRBD1 (6 bases). Trimming pared 1 base from V and 2 bases from J, leaving 9 bases between. Germline V CDR1 and CDR2: SGHVS, FQNEAQ. There are 15 residues in the CDR3. CDR3 DNA: TGTGCCAGCAGCTTAGGCTCAGGGGCTGGAAACACCATATATTTT. Protein product: CASSLGSGAGNTIYF.

The chain is built from TRBV5-1 and TRBJ1-2; 9 nucleotides line up with TRBD1. With V trimmed by 0 bases and J by 5 bases, 8 bases remained unmatched. This CDR3 is built from 16 residues. The germline V gene has CDR1 SGHRS and CDR2 YFSETQ. CDR3 nucleotide sequence: TGCGCCAGCAGCTTGGCCCCGGGACAGGGACTGTATGGCTACACCTTC. Its protein is CASSLAPGQGLYGYTF. Using reference TRBV5-1 and TRBJ1-2 for the parts outside the CDR3, the full variable domain is KAGVTQTPRYLIKTRGQQVTLSCSPISGHRSVSWYQQTPGQGLQFLFEYFSETQRNKGNFPGRFSGRQFSNSRSEMNVSTLELGDSALYLCASSLAPGQGLYGYTFGSGTRLTVV.

As DNA, the CDR3 is TGTGCCAGCAGTTACAGTCTGGCTCATCCCCAGCATTTT. Protein product: CASSYSLAHPQHF. The V gene is TRBV6-5, the J gene TRBJ1-5, with D unclear. The germline CDR1 and CDR2 sequences are MNHEY and SVGAGI. The CDR3 contains 13 residues. V was shortened by 2 bases and J by 10 bases, with 12 bases between the two germline ends.

The chain couples TRBV29-1 to TRBJ1-2, with D maybe TRBD1 (5 bases). Germline CDR1 SQVTM, CDR2 ANQGSEA. This CDR3 has 11 amino acids. V lost 4 bases to trimming and J lost 10 bases, with 13 bases between them. DNA of the CDR3: TGCAGCGTTGTGATAGGGGCCGCCTACACCTTC. It is translated as CSVVIGAAYTF. The full variable domain, its missing parts supplied by reference TRBV29-1 and TRBJ1-2, is SAVISQKPSRDICQRGTSLTIQCQVDSQVTMMFWYRQQPGQSLTLIATANQGSEATYESGFVIDKFPISRPNLTFSTLTVSNMSPEDSSIYLCSVVIGAAYTFGSGTRLTVV.

The chain joins TRBV7-9 to TRBJ2-5, with 13 nucleotides matching TRBD2. The CDR3 covers 16 residues. CDR1 and CDR2 from the germline V gene are SEHNR and FQNEAQ (reference sequence). V gave up 5 bases and J gave up 1 base; unmatched junction bases: 4. The CDR3 DNA follows: TGTGCCAGCAGCCTTGGACTAGCGGGGGCCCAAGAGACCCAGTACTTC. Translating it yields CASSLGLAGAQETQYF.

This sequence joins TRBV30 and TRBJ1-1, with D perhaps matching TRBD1 (5 bases). Germline assignment: CDR1 GTSNPN and CDR2 SVGIG (reference sequence). The CDR3 has 13 amino acids. V lost 2 bases and J lost 1, with 8 bases in between. As DNA, the CDR3 is TGTGCCTGGAGTCTACAGGAGAACACTGAAGCTTTCTTT. Protein product: CAWSLQENTEAFF.

V usage is TRBV5-1 and J usage is TRBJ1-1; 9 bases are shared with TRBD1. The CDR3 spans 16 residues. Germline values: CDR1 SGHRS, CDR2 YFSETQ. The trim removed 1 base at V and 6 bases at J, leaving 10 bases unmatched. The CDR3 spells CASSLFVGQGNSEAFF. DNA for the CDR3: TGCGCCAGCAGCTTGTTTGTGGGACAGGGAAACTCTGAAGCTTTCTTT.

As DNA, the CDR3 is TGTGCCAGCAGCCGAGCGGGTAGACAAATGGGAAAACTGTTTTTT. Amino acid sequence: CASSRAGRQMGKLFF. The rearrangement joins TRBV7-6 to TRBJ1-4; no clear D. The CDR3 sequence is 15 residues long. Germline values: CDR1 SGHVS, CDR2 FNYEAQ. V was shortened by 5 bases and J by 10 bases, with 20 bases between the two germline ends.

The chain has TRBV7-3 and TRBJ1-1; D perhaps matches TRBD1 (5 bases). V lost 4 bases and J lost 1, with 7 bases in between. Per germline, CDR1 SGHTA and CDR2 FQGTGA. This CDR3 contains 13 residues. CDR3 nucleotides: TGTGCCAGCAGCTCTGGACAGAACACTGAAGCTTTCTTT. Translating it yields CASSSGQNTEAFF.

The chain links TRBV4-3 to TRBJ2-7; 10 bases agree with TRBD1. The V segment lost 1 base and the J segment 5 bases; nucleotides outside the gene matches: 8. There are 16 residues in the CDR3. CDR1 and CDR2 (germline): LGHNA, YSLEER. CDR3 sequence: CASSQAGGDRGHEQYF. DNA of the CDR3: TGCGCCAGCAGCCAAGCAGGGGGGGACAGGGGCCACGAGCAGTACTTC.

V and J are TRBV19 and TRBJ2-7; 10 positions agree with TRBD1. This CDR3 comprises 14 residues. Germline trimming cut 5 bases from V and 1 base from J; bases unmatched to any gene: 2. The germline gives CDR1 LNHDA, CDR2 SQIVND (reference sequence). DNA of the CDR3: TGTGCCAGTAGTTGGGGACAGGGGTCCTACGAGCAGTACTTC. Translation: CASSWGQGSYEQYF.

The CDR3 protein is CACTRRLNTEAFF. The CDR3 DNA sequence: TGTGCCTGTACTAGACGGTTGAACACTGAAGCTTTCTTT. The V call is TRBV30, the J call TRBJ1-1; D gene unclear. The CDR3 contains 13 residues. Trimming removed 6 bases from V and 0 bases from J, with 11 bases in between. CDR1 GTSNPN and CDR2 SVGIG come from the germline V gene (reference sequence). Together with reference TRBV30 and TRBJ1-1, the CDR3 gives the full variable domain: SQTIHQWPATLVQPVGSPLSLECTVEGTSNPNLYWYRQAAGRGLQLLFYSVGIGQISSEVPQNLSASRPQDRQFILSSKKLLLSDSGFYLCACTRRLNTEAFFGQGTRLTVV.